Listed here is a single T cell receptor beta chain. The data stem from a study of blood T cell repertoires in COVID-19. On the study more broadly: The United States, Italy and Spain supplied acute and convalescent COVID-19 samples. T cells, B-cell-depleted T cells, or PBMCs provided the cDNA or gDNA that served as material.

Using immunoSEQ multiplex PCR, the repertoire was profiled, and TCRdb retains in-frame clones only, with some absent. The sample has over 75,000 clones, about four fifths seen once; the top ten hold approximately 16%. With 5 bases clipped from V and 4 bases from J, the junction kept 7 bases outside the gene matches. This CDR3 has 16 residues. CDR1 is LNHDA, CDR2 SQIVND, per germline (reference sequence). The chain couples TRBV19 to TRBJ2-1; 11 nucleotides match TRBD2. Sequencing was performed on peripheral blood. This clonotype originated in a human donor in a cohort sampled during active COVID-19. The CDR3 DNA reads TGTGCCAGTAGTCGAACCGGGACTAGCGGATACAATGAGCAGTTCTTC. Amino acid sequence: CASSRTGTSGYNEQFF.